The 30 T cell receptor beta chains reported below all come from one sample, sequenced in a study of blood T cell repertoires in COVID-19. TCRdb keeps only in-frame clones here, not all; method: immunoSEQ multiplex PCR. The sample records 120,000 to 150,000 clones, 84% being singletons. Sample: PBMCs or T cells enriched from blood (not recorded which). These receptors all stem from a middle-aged man in a cohort exposed to, infected with or recovered from COVID-19 (not recorded which).

The chain joins TRBV7-3 to TRBJ2-3; a weak D match, TRBD2 (6 bases). In germline, CDR1 is SGHTA, CDR2 FQGTGA. CDR3 size: 14 residues. V lost 5 bases and J lost 0, with 9 bases in between. The CDR3 nucleotides read TGTGCCAGCAGCCCGAGCGGGAGCACAGATACGCAGTATTTT. Its translation: CASSPSGSTDTQYF.

The V call is TRBV2, the J call TRBJ2-3; 14 positions agree with TRBD2. This CDR3 spans 16 amino acids. Germline CDR1 and CDR2: SNHLY and FYNNEI. The junction had 8 bases not matched to a gene; V was cut back by 7 bases and J by 5 bases. CDR3 protein: CASNRGLAGGIDTQYF. The CDR3 nucleotides are TGTGCCAGCAATCGAGGACTAGCGGGAGGAATAGATACGCAGTATTTT.

CDR3: CASTREGMASGNTIYF. DNA for the CDR3: TGTGCCAGCACCCGGGAAGGGATGGCCTCTGGAAACACCATATATTTT. The chain combines TRBV5-4 with TRBJ1-3; no clear D. The germline gives CDR1 SGHNT, CDR2 YYREEE (reference sequence). The CDR3 has 16 amino acids. V was pared by 6 bases and J by 0 bases, with 16 bases between.

The rearrangement joins TRBV10-3 to TRBJ2-3, with TRBD2 identical over 8 bases. V lost 0 bases, J lost 4 bases, and 6 bases stayed unmatched. Germline V gene lookup returns CDR1 ENHRY and CDR2 SYGVKD. This CDR3 spans 16 amino acids. The CDR3: CAISESAGGGADTQYF. For the CDR3, the DNA is TGTGCCATCAGTGAGTCTGCGGGGGGTGGGGCAGATACGCAGTATTTT.

The rearrangement joins TRBV25-1 to TRBJ2-1; 11 bases are a match to TRBD2. This CDR3 has 16 residues. J lost 0 bases, V lost 6 bases, and 4 bases had no gene match. Germline CDR1 is MGHDK and CDR2 is SYGVNS. The CDR3 nucleotides read TGTGCCAGCAGAGCTAGCGGGGGGCTCTCCTACAATGAGCAGTTCTTC. Amino acid sequence: CASRASGGLSYNEQFF.

The chain combines TRBV5-4 with TRBJ1-2; 7 nucleotides match TRBD1. The V gene end was trimmed by 4 bases and the J gene end by 4 bases; junction bases not matched to a gene: 10. This CDR3 is built from 15 residues. Germline V lookup: CDR1 SGHNT, CDR2 YYREEE (reference sequence). The chain's CDR3 is CASSVPGQSSYGYTF. In DNA form, the CDR3 reads TGTGCCAGCAGCGTTCCGGGACAGAGCTCCTATGGCTACACCTTC. Supplemented by reference TRBV5-4 and TRBJ1-2, the full variable domain reads ETGVTQSPTHLIKTRGQQVTLRCSSQSGHNTVSWYQQALGQGPQFIFQYYREEENGRGNFPPRFSGLQFPNYSSELNVNALELDDSALYLCASSVPGQSSYGYTFGSGTRLTVV.

This rearrangement joins TRBV12-3 or TRBV12-4 to TRBJ2-7, with D hard to call. Trimming cost V 4 bases and J 5 bases, with 6 bases left between them. The CDR3 consists of 11 residues. The CDR3 bases are TGTGCCAGCAGTTCCTACGACGAGCAGTACTTC. This translates into CASSSYDEQYF.

Regarding this clone: A read error may produce the germline difference seen at one junction end. The chain has TRBV10-1 and TRBJ2-3; possibly TRBD1 for D (6 bases). Per the germline V gene, CDR1 is WNHNN and CDR2 is SYGVQD (reference sequence). The CDR3 has 16 residues. DNA for the CDR3: TGCGCCAGCAGCGAGTTTCAGGGGCCCGACACAGATACGCAGTATTTT. Translated: CASSEFQGPDTDTQYF.

The J gene is TRBJ2-1, the V gene TRBV19; 12 nucleotides agree with TRBD2. J was trimmed by 10 bases and V by 7 bases; bases with no gene match: 5. Per germline, CDR1 LNHDA and CDR2 SQIVND (reference sequence). The CDR3 runs to 13 residues. CDR3 sequence reads: CASTPLAGGEQFF. CDR3 sequence (DNA): TGTGCCAGTACCCCCCTAGCGGGAGGGGAGCAGTTCTTC.

The V gene is TRBV6-5, the J gene TRBJ1-2; 8 bases line up with TRBD1. The trim removed 7 bases at V and 8 bases at J, leaving 9 bases unmatched. Germline lookup yields CDR1 MNHEY and CDR2 SVGAGI. The CDR3 has 13 residues. The CDR3 nucleotides are TGTGCCAGCACTTCTGACAGGGGATACGGCTACACCTTC. This sequence encodes CASTSDRGYGYTF.

The chain is built from TRBV9 and TRBJ2-3; 12 bases map to TRBD2. V shed 0 bases, J shed 2 bases, and the junction held 4 bases outside the gene matches. Germline V gene data show CDR1 as SGDLS and CDR2 as YYNGEE. The CDR3 sequence is 17 residues long. In nucleotides, the CDR3 is TGTGCCAGCAGCGTAGGGGGACTAGCGGGTTACACAGATACGCAGTATTTT. This sequence encodes CASSVGGLAGYTDTQYF.

This chain links TRBV15 with TRBJ1-5; D call uncertain. Germline CDR1 is LNHNV and CDR2 is YYDKDF (reference sequence). The CDR3 runs 15 residues. Trimming stripped 5 bases from V and 3 bases from J, with 14 bases between. The CDR3 spells CATSYYRGNNQPQHF. CDR3 sequence (DNA): TGTGCCACCAGCTACTATCGGGGTAACAATCAGCCCCAGCATTTT.

The chain couples TRBV20-1 to TRBJ1-1; D might be TRBD1 (5 bases). CDR1 is DFQATT, CDR2 SNEGSKA, per germline (reference sequence). Trimming left V 3 bases short and J 4 bases short, with 9 bases between. The CDR3 sequence is 12 residues long. The CDR3: CSASGGGTEAFF. CDR3 DNA sequence: TGCAGTGCTAGTGGGGGGGGCACTGAAGCTTTCTTT.

Only a few counts were recorded for this clone. V is TRBV28 and J is TRBJ1-1; TRBD1 matches at 10 bases. The CDR3 loop spans 15 amino acids. CDR1 and CDR2 (germline): MDHEN, SYDVKM. Germline trimming cut 6 bases from V and 4 bases from J; bases unmatched to any gene: 8. CDR3 loop: CASSRQGARGTEAFF. As DNA, the CDR3 is TGTGCCAGCAGCCGACAGGGGGCCAGGGGCACTGAAGCTTTCTTT.

J is TRBJ2-7 and V is TRBV9; TRBD2 aligns across 9 bases. V dropped 3 bases and J dropped 4; count of bases not matched to a gene: 5. Germline assignment: CDR1 SGDLS and CDR2 YYNGEE. There are 14 residues in the CDR3. CDR3 protein: CASSAGTSRYEQYF. The DNA of the CDR3 is TGTGCCAGCAGCGCCGGGACTAGCCGTTACGAGCAGTACTTC.

The chain recombines TRBV7-6 with TRBJ2-7; tentatively, D is TRBD1 (5 bases). The V gene's germline CDR1 is SGHVS and CDR2 FNYEAQ. This CDR3 contains 15 residues. Trimming removed 0 bases from V and 3 bases from J, with 12 bases in between. The CDR3 reads CASSLASDSYYEQYF. The CDR3 DNA reads as TGTGCCAGCAGCTTAGCCAGTGACAGCTACTACGAGCAGTACTTC.

This rearrangement joins TRBV7-9 to TRBJ2-1, with TRBD1 matching over 9 bases. CDR1 is SEHNR, CDR2 FQNEAQ, per germline (reference sequence). V gave up 8 bases and J gave up 9 bases; unmatched junction bases: 14. The CDR3 totals 15 residues. In DNA form, the CDR3 reads TGTGCCAGCGGAACGGGACAGGGAGTTGGGAGTGAGCAGTTCTTC. This codes for CASGTGQGVGSEQFF. Full variable domain (rest looked up from reference TRBV7-9 and TRBJ2-1): DTGVSQNPRHKITKRGQNVTFRCDPISEHNRLYWYRQTLGQGPEFLTYFQNEAQLEKSRLLSDRFSAERPKGSFSTLEIQRTEQGDSAMYLCASGTGQGVGSEQFFGPGTRLTVL.

V is TRBV6-2 or TRBV6-3 and J is TRBJ1-2, with TRBD1 identical over 7 bases. V lost 5 bases to trimming and J lost 7 bases; unmatched junction nucleotides: 13. Germline V gene lookup returns CDR1 MNHEY and CDR2 SVGEGT. The CDR3 loop spans 15 amino acids. CDR3 amino acids: CASSNPTGLEGGYTF. The CDR3 DNA follows: TGTGCCAGCAGTAACCCGACAGGGTTGGAGGGTGGCTACACCTTC.

V is TRBV5-4 and J is TRBJ1-6; 9 positions agree with TRBD1. The germline V gene has CDR1 SGHNT and CDR2 YYREEE (reference sequence). Trimming took 4 bases from V and 6 from J; bases not matched to a gene: 8. The CDR3 is 16 amino acids. The CDR3 here is CASSAGTGTSNSPLHF. The CDR3 DNA is TGTGCCAGCAGCGCCGGGACAGGGACATCTAATTCACCCCTCCACTTT. The variable domain in full, completed from reference TRBV5-4 and TRBJ1-6, reads ETGVTQSPTHLIKTRGQQVTLRCSSQSGHNTVSWYQQALGQGPQFIFQYYREEENGRGNFPPRFSGLQFPNYSSELNVNALELDDSALYLCASSAGTGTSNSPLHFGNGTRLTVT.

The chain recombines TRBV7-3 with TRBJ2-4; D may be TRBD2 (6 bases). CDR1 and CDR2 from the germline V gene are SGHTA and FQGTGA. This CDR3 has 15 amino acids. Trimming left V 5 bases short and J 15 bases short, with 26 bases between. Here the CDR3 reads CASSPWQGSGEHLYF. For the CDR3, the DNA is TGTGCCAGCAGCCCTTGGCAAGGTAGCGGCGAGCATTTGTACTTC.

V gene TRBV27 combines with J gene TRBJ2-3; 13 nucleotides line up with TRBD2. The V segment lost 5 bases and the J segment 4 bases; nucleotides outside the gene matches: 3. The CDR3 totals 15 residues. CDR1 MNHEY and CDR2 SMNVEV come from the germline V gene (reference sequence). CDR3 protein: CASSPGTSGADTQYF. The CDR3 DNA reads TGTGCCAGCAGTCCCGGGACTAGCGGGGCAGATACGCAGTATTTT.

The chain couples TRBV27 to TRBJ1-1; D perhaps matches TRBD1 (6 bases). The CDR3 loop spans 15 amino acids. Looked up from germline, CDR1 is MNHEY and CDR2 is SMNVEV (reference sequence). With 0 bases removed from V and 5 bases from J, the gap between germline ends came to 13 bases. The chain's CDR3 is CASSLSAGVSTEAFF. CDR3 in DNA: TGTGCCAGCAGTTTATCCGCAGGGGTTTCTACTGAAGCTTTCTTT.

The V call is TRBV29-1, the J call TRBJ2-7; 9 bases line up with TRBD1. There are 12 residues in the CDR3. The V segment lost 6 bases and the J segment 5 bases; nucleotides outside the gene matches: 5. Germline CDR1 is SQVTM and CDR2 is ANQGSEA. The CDR3 protein is CSVTGTGNEQYF. Written as DNA, the CDR3 is TGCAGCGTGACTGGGACAGGGAACGAGCAGTACTTC.

CDR3 protein: CASSYNGRASETQYF. For the CDR3, the DNA is TGTGCCAGCAGTTACAACGGGAGGGCCTCCGAGACCCAGTACTTC. The V and J genes are TRBV6-5 and TRBJ2-5; 8 bases align to TRBD2. The CDR3 has 15 residues. The V gene end was trimmed by 2 bases and the J gene end by 5 bases; junction bases not matched to a gene: 7. Germline V gene sequence: CDR1 MNHEY, CDR2 SVGAGI.

J is TRBJ2-1 and V is TRBV4-3; the D gene is possibly TRBD2 (7 bases). Trimming pared 4 bases from V and 9 bases from J, leaving 13 bases between. The CDR3 is 13 residues long. Germline values: CDR1 LGHNA, CDR2 YSLEER. CDR3 DNA: TGCGCCAGCAGCCCGGGGGGCCCGCCTGAGCAGTTCTTC. As protein: CASSPGGPPEQFF.

This clone was counted only a few times. V usage is TRBV5-1 and J usage is TRBJ1-2; D uncertain. This CDR3 spans 14 amino acids. Germline-derived CDR1 and CDR2 are SGHRS and YFSETQ. Trimming took 0 bases from V and 3 from J, leaving 9 bases between them. CDR3 in DNA: TGCGCCAGCAGCTTGGTTCCGGCGGACTATGGCTACACCTTC. Amino acids: CASSLVPADYGYTF.

The table lists this clone with a count of one. The V gene is TRBV5-1, the J gene TRBJ1-3; the D gene is possibly TRBD1 (5 bases). Trimming shortened V by 4 bases and J by 1 base, and 12 bases separated the two germline ends. From germline, CDR1 is SGHRS and CDR2 YFSETQ. CDR3 length equals 15 residues. CDR3 region: CASSPRAGSGNTIYF. The DNA of the CDR3 is TGCGCCAGCAGCCCGCGCGCAGGGTCTGGAAACACCATATATTTT.

About this clone: One end of the junction is discordant with germline, which a read error may explain. The chain is built from TRBV14 and TRBJ1-6; no clear D. Germline loops: CDR1 SGHDN, CDR2 FVKESK. This CDR3 region has 14 residues. CDR3: CASSQGRINSPLHF. The CDR3 DNA is TGTGCCAGCAGTCAAGGGCGGATTAATTCACCCCTCCACTTT.

J is TRBJ2-1 and V is TRBV7-2; TRBD2 aligns across 7 bases. Losses at the gene ends were 2 bases for V and 5 bases for J; bases not matched to a gene: 6. The CDR3 is 15 amino acids. Germline CDR1 and CDR2: SGHTA and FQGNSA. For the CDR3, the DNA is TGTGCCAGCAGCTTACAGCGGGGTTGGGACAATGAGCAGTTCTTC. Translating it yields CASSLQRGWDNEQFF.

The chain uses TRBV2 and TRBJ1-3; D uncertain. Germline V gene lookup returns CDR1 SNHLY and CDR2 FYNNEI. The CDR3 has 15 amino acids. Trimming left V 6 bases short and J 4 bases short, with 16 bases between. The CDR3: CASSAGEGGGNTIYF. As DNA, the CDR3 is TGTGCCAGCAGCGCCGGGGAAGGAGGCGGAAACACCATATATTTT.